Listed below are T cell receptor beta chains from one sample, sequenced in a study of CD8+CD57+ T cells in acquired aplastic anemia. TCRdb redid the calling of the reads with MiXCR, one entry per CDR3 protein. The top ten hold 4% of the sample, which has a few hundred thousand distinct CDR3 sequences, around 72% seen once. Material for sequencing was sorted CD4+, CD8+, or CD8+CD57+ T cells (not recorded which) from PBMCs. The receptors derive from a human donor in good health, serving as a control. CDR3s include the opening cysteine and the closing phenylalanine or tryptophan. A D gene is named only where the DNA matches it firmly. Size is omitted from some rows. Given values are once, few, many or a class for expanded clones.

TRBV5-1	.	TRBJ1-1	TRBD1	CASSRTGSATEAFF	TGCGCCAGCAGCCGGACAGGCTCTGCCACTGAAGCTTTCTTT
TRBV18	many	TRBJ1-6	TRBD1	CASSPTPTGTDGSPLHF	TGTGCCAGCTCACCAACGCCTACCGGGACAGACGGTTCACCCCTCCACTTT
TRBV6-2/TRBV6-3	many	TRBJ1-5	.	CASSTDLGVPQHF	TGTGCCAGCAGTACAGACTTGGGGGTGCCCCAGCATTTT
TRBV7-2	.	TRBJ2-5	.	CASSSGPVQGTQYF	TGTGCCAGCAGCTCGGGACCGGTCCAAGGGACCCAGTACTTC
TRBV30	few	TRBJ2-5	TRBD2	CAWSKLAGQETQYF	TGTGCCTGGAGTAAACTAGCGGGTCAAGAGACCCAGTACTTC
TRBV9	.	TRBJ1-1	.	CASSLEGFGAGEPFF	TGTGCCAGCAGCTTAGAAGGGTTTGGGGCCGGGGAGCCTTTCTTT
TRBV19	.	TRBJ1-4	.	CASSRYRSSNEKLFF	TGTGCCAGTAGTAGATACAGGTCTTCGAATGAAAAACTGTTTTTT
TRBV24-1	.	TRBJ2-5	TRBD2	CATSAGTSTKTQYF	TGTGCCACCAGTGCGGGGACTAGCACGAAGACCCAGTACTTC
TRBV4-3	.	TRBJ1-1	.	CASRTVSPCMAFF	TGCGCCAGCAGGACAGTGTCCCCCTGTATGGCTTTCTTT
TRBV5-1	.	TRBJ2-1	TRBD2	CASSLTMGGGYNEQFF	TGCGCCAGCAGCTTAACCATGGGCGGGGGCTACAATGAGCAGTTCTTC
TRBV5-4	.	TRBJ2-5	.	CASSAGWKTQYF	TGTGCCAGCAGCGCCGGGTGGAAGACCCAGTACTTC
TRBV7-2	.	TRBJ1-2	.	CASSSNGQYNGYTF	TGTGCCAGCAGCTCAAACGGACAGTACAATGGCTACACCTTC
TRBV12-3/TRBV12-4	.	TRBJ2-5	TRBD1	CASRKGQGTETQYF	TGTGCCAGCAGAAAAGGACAGGGTACAGAGACCCAGTACTTC
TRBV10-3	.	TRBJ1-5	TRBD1	CATWDRGHQPQHF	TGTGCCACGTGGGACAGGGGTCATCAGCCCCAGCATTTT
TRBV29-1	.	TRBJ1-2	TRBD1	CSVGTGQVEVGGYTF	TGCAGCGTTGGGACAGGGCAGGTCGAGGTAGGTGGCTACACCTTC
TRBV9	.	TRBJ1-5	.	CASSDSVCDEQPQHF	TGTGCCAGCAGTGATTCGGTATGTGACGAGCAGCCCCAGCATTTT
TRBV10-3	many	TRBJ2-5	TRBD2	CAISGLAGGETQYF	TGTGCCATCAGTGGGCTAGCGGGGGGAGAGACCCAGTACTTC
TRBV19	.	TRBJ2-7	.	CASLSSSYEQYF	TGTGCCAGTCTATCCAGCTCCTACGAGCAGTACTTC
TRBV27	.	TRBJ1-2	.	CASNDYGYTF	TGTGCCAGCAATGACTATGGCTACACCTTC
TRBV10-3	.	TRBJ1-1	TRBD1	CAISESRDRGLTEAFF	TGTGCCATCAGTGAGTCGCGGGACAGGGGGCTCACTGAAGCTTTCTTT
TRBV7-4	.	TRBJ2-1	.	CASSLSVRGEELFF	TGTGCCAGCAGCCTGAGCGTCCGGGGTGAAGAGCTGTTCTTC
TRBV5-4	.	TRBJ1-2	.	CASSQGTLGYGYTF	TGTGCCAGCAGCCAAGGGACCTTGGGCTATGGCTACACCTTC
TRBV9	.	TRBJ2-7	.	CASSLGTGYPISYEQYF	TGTGCCAGCAGCCTTGGGACCGGCTATCCTATATCCTACGAGCAGTACTTC
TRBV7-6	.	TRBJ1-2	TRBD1	CASSRDRGSGYTF	TGTGCCAGCAGCCGGGACAGGGGCTCTGGCTACACCTTC
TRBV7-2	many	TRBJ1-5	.	CASSFARDQPQHF	TGTGCCAGCAGCTTCGCTAGGGATCAGCCCCAGCATTTT
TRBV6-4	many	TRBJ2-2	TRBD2	CASSRLAGYNTGELFF	TGTGCCAGCAGCCGACTAGCGGGATACAACACCGGGGAGCTGTTTTTT
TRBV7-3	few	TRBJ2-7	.	CASSPGWEQYF	TGTGCCAGCAGCCCGGGATGGGAGCAGTACTTC
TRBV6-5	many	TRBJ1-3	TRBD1	CASSRDRVISGNTIYF	TGTGCCAGCAGCCGGGACAGGGTAATCTCCGGAAACACCATATATTTT
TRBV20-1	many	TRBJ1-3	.	CSARGLDTIYF	TGCAGTGCCAGGGGTCTGGACACCATATATTTT
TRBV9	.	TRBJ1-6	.	CASSPREGNSPLHF	TGTGCCAGCAGCCCCCGCGAAGGCAATTCACCCCTCCACTTT
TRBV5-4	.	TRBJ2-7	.	CASSLRPRADYSYEQYF	TGTGCCAGCAGCTTACGACCTAGGGCAGACTATTCCTACGAGCAGTACTTC
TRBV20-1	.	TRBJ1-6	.	CSASGRATYDSPLHF	TGCAGTGCTAGCGGCAGGGCCACCTACGATTCACCCCTCCACTTT
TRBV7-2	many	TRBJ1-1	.	CASSLVLNTEAFF	TGTGCCAGCAGCTTAGTGCTGAACACTGAAGCTTTCTTT
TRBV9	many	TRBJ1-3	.	CASSVVRRQMCDSGNTIYF	TGTGCCAGCAGCGTAGTGAGAAGACAGATGTGCGACTCTGGAAACACCATATATTTT
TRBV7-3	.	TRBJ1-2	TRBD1	CASSLDGQDSSFTRGTF	TGCGCCAGCAGCTTGGACGGACAGGACTCCTCCTTTACCCGCGGGACCTTC
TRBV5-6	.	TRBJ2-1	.	CASSLSGNLYNEQFF	TGTGCCAGCAGCTTATCCGGGAACCTCTACAATGAGCAGTTCTTC
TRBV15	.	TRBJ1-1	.	CATSSKGLTEAFF	TGTGCCACCAGCAGCAAAGGGCTCACTGAAGCTTTCTTT
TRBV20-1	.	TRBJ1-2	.	CSARAPSYDNTF	TGCAGTGCTAGAGCCCCGTCCTATGACAACACCTTC
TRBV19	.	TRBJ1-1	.	CASSIDPRPIMNTEAFF	TGTGCCAGTAGTATAGATCCGAGGCCCATCATGAACACTGAAGCTTTCTTT
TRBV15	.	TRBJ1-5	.	CASSLDRHEPQHF	TGTGCCAGCAGCTTAGATCGGCATGAGCCGCAGCATTTT
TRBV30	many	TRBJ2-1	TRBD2	CAWSRGREGPEQFF	TGTGCCTGGAGTAGGGGCAGGGAGGGCCCTGAGCAGTTCTTC
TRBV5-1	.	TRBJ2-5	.	CASSPRGGSSETQYF	TGTGCCAGCAGCCCCCGCGGAGGGAGCTCAGAGACCCAGTACTTC
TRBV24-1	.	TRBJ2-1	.	CTASGTGYKEQFF	TGCACCGCTAGTGGGACTGGATACAAGGAGCAGTTCTTC